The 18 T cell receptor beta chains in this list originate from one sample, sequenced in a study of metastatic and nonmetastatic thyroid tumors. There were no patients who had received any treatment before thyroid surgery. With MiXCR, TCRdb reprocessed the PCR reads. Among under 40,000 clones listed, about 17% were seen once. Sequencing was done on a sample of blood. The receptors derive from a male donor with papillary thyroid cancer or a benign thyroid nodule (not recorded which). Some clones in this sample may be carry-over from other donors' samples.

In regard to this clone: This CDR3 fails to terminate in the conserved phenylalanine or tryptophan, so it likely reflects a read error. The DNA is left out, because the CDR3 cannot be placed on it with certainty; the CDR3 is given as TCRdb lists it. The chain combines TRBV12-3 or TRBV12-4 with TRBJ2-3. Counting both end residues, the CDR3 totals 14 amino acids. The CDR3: CASSVPAGTDTQSL.

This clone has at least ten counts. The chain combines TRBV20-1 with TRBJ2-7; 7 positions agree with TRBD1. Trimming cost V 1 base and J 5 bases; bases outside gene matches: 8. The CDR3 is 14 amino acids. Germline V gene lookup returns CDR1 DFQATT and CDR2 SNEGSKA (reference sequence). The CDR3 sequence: CSARGGGQTDEQYF. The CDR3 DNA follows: TGCAGTGCTAGAGGAGGGGGACAGACTGACGAGCAGTACTTC.

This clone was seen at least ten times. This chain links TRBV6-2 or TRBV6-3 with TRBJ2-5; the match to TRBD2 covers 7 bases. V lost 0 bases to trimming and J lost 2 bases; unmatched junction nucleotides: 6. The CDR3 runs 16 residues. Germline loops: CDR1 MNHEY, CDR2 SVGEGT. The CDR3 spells CASSYSASGKQETQYF. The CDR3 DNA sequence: TGTGCCAGCAGTTACTCGGCTAGCGGTAAACAAGAGACCCAGTACTTC.

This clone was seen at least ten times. The DNA of the CDR3 is TGTGCCAGCTCATATGGACAGGCGAGCTATGGCTACACCTTC. Translation gives CASSYGQASYGYTF. The genes are TRBV18 and TRBJ1-2; 7 bases map to TRBD1. Germline V CDR1 and CDR2: KGHSH, LQKENI. CDR3 size: 14 residues. The junction had 7 bases not matched to a gene; V was cut back by 5 bases and J by 4 bases.

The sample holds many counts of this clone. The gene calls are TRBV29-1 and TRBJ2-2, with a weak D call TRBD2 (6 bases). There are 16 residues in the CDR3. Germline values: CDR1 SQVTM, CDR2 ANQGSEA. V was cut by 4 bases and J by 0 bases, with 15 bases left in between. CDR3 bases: TGCAGCGTTGTCGCCCCAGGGAGGACGAACACCGGGGAGCTGTTTTTT. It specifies CSVVAPGRTNTGELFF.

CDR3 in amino acids: CASTSWEDEQYF. DNA of the CDR3: TGTGCCAGCACCAGTTGGGAAGACGAGCAGTACTTC. This chain joins TRBV7-9 and TRBJ2-7; D not certain. V was trimmed by 7 bases and J by 5 bases, leaving 12 bases between them. CDR3 length equals 12 residues. Germline V gene data show CDR1 as SEHNR and CDR2 as FQNEAQ (reference sequence).

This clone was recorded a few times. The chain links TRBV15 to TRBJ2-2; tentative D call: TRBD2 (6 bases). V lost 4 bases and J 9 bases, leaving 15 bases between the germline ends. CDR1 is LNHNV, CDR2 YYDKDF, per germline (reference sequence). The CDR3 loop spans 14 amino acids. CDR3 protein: CATSTGGDTWELFF. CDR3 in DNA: TGTGCCACCAGCACCGGAGGGGATACCTGGGAGCTGTTTTTT.

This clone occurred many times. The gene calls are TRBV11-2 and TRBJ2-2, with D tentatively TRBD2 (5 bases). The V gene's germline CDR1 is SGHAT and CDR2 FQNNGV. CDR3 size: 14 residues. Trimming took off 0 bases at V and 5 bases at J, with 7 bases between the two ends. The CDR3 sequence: CASSLEGRTGELFF. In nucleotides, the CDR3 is TGTGCCAGCAGCTTAGAAGGGAGAACCGGGGAGCTGTTTTTT.

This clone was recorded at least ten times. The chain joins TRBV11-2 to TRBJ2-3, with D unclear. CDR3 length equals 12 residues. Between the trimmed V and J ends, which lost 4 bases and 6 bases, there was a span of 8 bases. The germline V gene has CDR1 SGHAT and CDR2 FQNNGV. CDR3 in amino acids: CASSSSGDTQYF. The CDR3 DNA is TGTGCCAGCAGCTCATCCGGTGATACGCAGTATTTT.

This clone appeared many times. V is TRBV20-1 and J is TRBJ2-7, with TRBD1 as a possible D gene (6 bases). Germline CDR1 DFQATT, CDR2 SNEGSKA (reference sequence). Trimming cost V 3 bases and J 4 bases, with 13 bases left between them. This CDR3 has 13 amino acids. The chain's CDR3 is CSASSYRVYEQYF. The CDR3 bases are TGCAGTGCTAGCTCATACAGGGTATACGAGCAGTACTTC.

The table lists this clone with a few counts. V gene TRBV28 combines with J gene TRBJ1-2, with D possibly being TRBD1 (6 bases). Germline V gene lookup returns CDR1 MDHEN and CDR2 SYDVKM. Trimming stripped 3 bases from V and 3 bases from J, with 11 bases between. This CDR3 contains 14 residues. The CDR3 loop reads CASSFRGPDYGYTF. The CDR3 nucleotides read TGTGCCAGCAGTTTTCGGGGGCCGGACTATGGCTACACCTTC.

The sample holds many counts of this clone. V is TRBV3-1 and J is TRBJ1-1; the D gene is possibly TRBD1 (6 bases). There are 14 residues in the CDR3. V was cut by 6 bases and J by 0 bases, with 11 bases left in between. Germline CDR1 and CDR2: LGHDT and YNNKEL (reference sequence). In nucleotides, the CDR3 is TGTGCCAGCAGTAACAGGGCCGTGAACACTGAAGCTTTCTTT. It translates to CASSNRAVNTEAFF.

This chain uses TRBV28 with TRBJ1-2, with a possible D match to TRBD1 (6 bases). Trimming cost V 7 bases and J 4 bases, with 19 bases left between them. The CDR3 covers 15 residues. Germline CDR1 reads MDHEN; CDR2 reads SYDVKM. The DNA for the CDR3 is TGTGCCAGCACCAGACGGCCAGGGGATGGCTATGGCTACACCTTC. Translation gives CASTRRPGDGYGYTF.

The CDR3 protein is CASSPQQGGDYGYTF. The CDR3 region has the DNA TGTGCCAGCAGTCCACAACAAGGGGGTGACTATGGCTACACCTTC. This chain links TRBV12-3 or TRBV12-4 with TRBJ1-2; D may be TRBD1 (6 bases). Trimming took off 5 bases at V and 3 bases at J, with 16 bases between the two ends. The CDR3 loop spans 15 amino acids.

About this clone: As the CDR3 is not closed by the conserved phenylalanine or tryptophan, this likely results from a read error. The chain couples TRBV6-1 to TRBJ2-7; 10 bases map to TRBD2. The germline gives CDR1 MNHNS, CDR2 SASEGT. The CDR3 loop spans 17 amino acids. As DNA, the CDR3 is TGTGTCATGCCCAAGCTCCTCAGCGGGAGGGCGTCCTACGAGCAGTACCTC. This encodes CVMPKLLSGRASYEQYL.

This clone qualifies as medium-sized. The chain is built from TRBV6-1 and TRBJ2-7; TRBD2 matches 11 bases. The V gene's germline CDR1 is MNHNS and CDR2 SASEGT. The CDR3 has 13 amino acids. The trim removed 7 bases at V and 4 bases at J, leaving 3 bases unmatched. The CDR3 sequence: CASTSGRRYEQYF. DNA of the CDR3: TGTGCCAGCACTAGCGGGAGGAGGTACGAGCAGTACTTC.

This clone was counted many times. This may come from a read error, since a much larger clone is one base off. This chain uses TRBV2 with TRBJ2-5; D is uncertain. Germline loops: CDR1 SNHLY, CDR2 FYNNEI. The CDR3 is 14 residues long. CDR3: CACSVGWYQETQYF. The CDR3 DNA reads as TGTGCCTGCAGTGTGGGCTGGTACCAAGAGACCCAGTACTTC.

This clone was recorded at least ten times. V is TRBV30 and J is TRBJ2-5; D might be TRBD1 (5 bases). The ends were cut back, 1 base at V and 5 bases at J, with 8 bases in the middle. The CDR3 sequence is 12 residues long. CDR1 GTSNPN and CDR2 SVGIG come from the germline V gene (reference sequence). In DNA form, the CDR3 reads TGTGCCTGGAGTGACAGGTGGGAGACCCAGTACTTC. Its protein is CAWSDRWETQYF.